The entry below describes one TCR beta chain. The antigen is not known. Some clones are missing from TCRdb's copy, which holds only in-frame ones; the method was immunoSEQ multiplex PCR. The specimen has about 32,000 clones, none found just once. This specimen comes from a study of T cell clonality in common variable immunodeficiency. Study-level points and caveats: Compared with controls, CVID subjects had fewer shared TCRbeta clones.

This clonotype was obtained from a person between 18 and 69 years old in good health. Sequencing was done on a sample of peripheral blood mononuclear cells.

The CDR3 DNA, read in part, is TGTGCCAGCAGACAGGGTTGGAGTCAGCCC. It is translated as CASRQGWSQP. The whole CDR3 reads CASRQGWSQPQHF. The V gene is TRBV2, the J gene TRBJ1-5, with D perhaps matching TRBD1 (6 bases). The sequenced fragment ends 3 residues before the CDR3 boundary, so the rest is inferred from the germline J gene. Germline loops: CDR1 SNHLY, CDR2 FYNNEI. The CDR3 has 13 residues. Trimming removed 6 bases from V and 6 bases from J, with 12 bases in between.